This record looks at one TCR beta chain sequence and its context. As yet, its antigen is unknown. Though nominally healthy at sampling, donors likely had unrecorded immune exposures. These data are taken from a study of cytomegalovirus exposure and HLA in healthy donors. Notes on the study in general: Judged likely to be a sequencing artifact was a cluster of highly shared sequence variants. The Asian-associated ancestry cluster reportedly had fewer N-insertions than the roughly 720-donor mean in a later analysis.

Primers included in the PCR were 60 Vbeta and 13 Jbeta primers. Profiled with immunoSEQ multiplex PCR; TCRdb holds only in-frame clones, not every one. Of about 93,000 clones in the sample, 77% were seen once. V lost 3 bases and J lost 4, with 13 bases in between. Germline CDR1 SGDLS, CDR2 YYNGEE. The CDR3 spans 14 residues. This TCR was sampled from a boy aged 5-17 years in good health and CMV-seronegative. Sample: PBMCs. The chain carries TRBV9 and TRBJ1-1; no definite D call. The CDR3 sequence: CASSGITVGTEAFF. The CDR3 DNA follows: TGTGCCAGCAGCGGAATCACAGTGGGCACTGAAGCTTTCTTT.